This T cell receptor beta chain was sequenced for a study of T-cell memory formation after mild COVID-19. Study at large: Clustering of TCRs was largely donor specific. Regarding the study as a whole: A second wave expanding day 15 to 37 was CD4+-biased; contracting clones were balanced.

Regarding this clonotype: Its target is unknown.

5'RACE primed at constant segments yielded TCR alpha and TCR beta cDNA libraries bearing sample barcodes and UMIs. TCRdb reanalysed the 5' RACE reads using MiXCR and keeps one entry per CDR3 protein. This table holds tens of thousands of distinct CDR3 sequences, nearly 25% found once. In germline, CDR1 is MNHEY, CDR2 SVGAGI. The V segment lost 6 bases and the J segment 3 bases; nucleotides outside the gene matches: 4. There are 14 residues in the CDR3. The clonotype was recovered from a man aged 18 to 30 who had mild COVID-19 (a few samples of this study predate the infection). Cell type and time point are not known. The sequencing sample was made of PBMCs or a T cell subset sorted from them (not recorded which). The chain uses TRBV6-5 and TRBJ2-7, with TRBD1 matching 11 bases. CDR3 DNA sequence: TGTGCCAGCAGCCGGACAGGGGGCGACTACGAGCAGTACTTC. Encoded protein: CASSRTGGDYEQYF.